This T cell receptor (beta chain) was found in a study of tumor and adjacent non-tumor tissue in lung cancer. At the level of the study: Samples averaged around 4.2 million productive TCRbeta reads each.

The CDR3 has 13 amino acids. The V end was cut by 6 bases, the J end by 0 bases, with 9 bases between. CDR1 and CDR2 (germline): DFQATT, SNEGSKA (reference sequence). The template was RNA from unsorted bulk tissue. A modified ARM-PCR protocol with three rounds of nested PCR amplified TCRbeta. TCRdb ran MiXCR on the multiplex PCR reads and lists one entry per CDR3 protein. The table has over 100,000 distinct CDR3 sequences, roughly 77% seen once; the top ten hold 30% to 45%. Study findings and constraints: In normal lung, the top 100 clones were significantly more dominant than in tumor. Tumor tissue had significantly higher TCR diversity than normal lung. Shorter survival was associated with higher TCR diversity in tumors.

Concerning this clonotype itself: The antigen is not known. A read error is possible here, since a much larger clone lies one base away.

The sequence derives from a woman aged 55-69 years with non-small cell lung cancer. The material sequenced was lung tumor tissue. The chain is built from TRBV20-1 and TRBJ1-3; no reliable D call. The CDR3 loop reads CSATWGSGNTIYF. For the CDR3, the DNA is TGCAGTGCCACATGGGGCTCTGGAAACACCATATATTTT.